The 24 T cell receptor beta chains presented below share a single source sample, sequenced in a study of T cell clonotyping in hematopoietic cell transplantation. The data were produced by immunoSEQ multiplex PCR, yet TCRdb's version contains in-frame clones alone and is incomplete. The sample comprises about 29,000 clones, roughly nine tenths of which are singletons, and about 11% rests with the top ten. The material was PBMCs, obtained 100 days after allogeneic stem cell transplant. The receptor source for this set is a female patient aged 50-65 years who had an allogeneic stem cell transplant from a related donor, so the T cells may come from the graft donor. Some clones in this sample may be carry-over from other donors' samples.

CDR3 protein: CAWSVSLDRVYTF. The CDR3, as DNA: TGTGCCTGGAGTGTTTCACTCGACAGAGTCTACACCTTC. The chain combines TRBV30 with TRBJ1-2, with D possibly being TRBD1 (5 bases). The V gene's germline CDR1 is GTSNPN and CDR2 SVGIG (reference sequence). CDR3 length: 13 residues. V dropped 0 bases and J dropped 10 bases, with 15 bases sitting between them.

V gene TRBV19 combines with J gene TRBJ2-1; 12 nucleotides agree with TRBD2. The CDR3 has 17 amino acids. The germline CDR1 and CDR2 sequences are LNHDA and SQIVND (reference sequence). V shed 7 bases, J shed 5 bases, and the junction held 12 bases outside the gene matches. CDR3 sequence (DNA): TGTGCCAGTACCCAACTAGCGGGGGGTCTTAAAAACAATGAGCAGTTCTTC. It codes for CASTQLAGGLKNNEQFF.

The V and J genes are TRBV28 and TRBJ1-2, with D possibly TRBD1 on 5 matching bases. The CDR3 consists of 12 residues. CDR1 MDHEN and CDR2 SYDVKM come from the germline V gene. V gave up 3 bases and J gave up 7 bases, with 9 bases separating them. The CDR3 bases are TGTGCCAGCAGTTTTGGGGGGGTTGGCTACACCTTC. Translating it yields CASSFGGVGYTF.

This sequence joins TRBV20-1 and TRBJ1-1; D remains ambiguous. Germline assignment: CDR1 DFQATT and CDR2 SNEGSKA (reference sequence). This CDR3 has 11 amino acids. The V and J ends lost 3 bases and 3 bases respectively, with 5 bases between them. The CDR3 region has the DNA TGCAGTGCTAGCACGCACACTGAAGCTTTCTTT. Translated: CSASTHTEAFF.

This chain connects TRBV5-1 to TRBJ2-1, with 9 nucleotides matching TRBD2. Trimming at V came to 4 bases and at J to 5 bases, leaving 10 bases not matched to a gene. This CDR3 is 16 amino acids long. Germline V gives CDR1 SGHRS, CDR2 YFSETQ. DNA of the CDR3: TGCGCCAGCAGCAGCAATAGCGGGGGAACCAACAATGAGCAGTTCTTC. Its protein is CASSSNSGGTNNEQFF.

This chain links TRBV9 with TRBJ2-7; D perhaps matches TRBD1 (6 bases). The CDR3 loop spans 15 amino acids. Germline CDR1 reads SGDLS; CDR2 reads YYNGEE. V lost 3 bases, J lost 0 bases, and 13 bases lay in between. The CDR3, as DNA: TGTGCCAGCAGCGCAGGACAGCTTTTCTCCTACGAGCAGTACTTC. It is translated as CASSAGQLFSYEQYF.

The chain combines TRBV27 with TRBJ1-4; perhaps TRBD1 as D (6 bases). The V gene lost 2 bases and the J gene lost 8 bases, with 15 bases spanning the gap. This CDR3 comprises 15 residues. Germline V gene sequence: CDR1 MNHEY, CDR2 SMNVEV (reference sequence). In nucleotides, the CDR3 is TGTGCCAGCAGTTTAAGGTGGAGGGGGAACGAAAAACTGTTTTTT. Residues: CASSLRWRGNEKLFF.

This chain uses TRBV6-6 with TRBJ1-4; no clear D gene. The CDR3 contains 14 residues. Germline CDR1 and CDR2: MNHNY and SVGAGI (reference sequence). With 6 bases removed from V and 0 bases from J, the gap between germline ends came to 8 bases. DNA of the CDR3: TGTGCCAGCAGGGGAGGAGCAACTAATGAAAAACTGTTTTTT. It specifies CASRGGATNEKLFF.

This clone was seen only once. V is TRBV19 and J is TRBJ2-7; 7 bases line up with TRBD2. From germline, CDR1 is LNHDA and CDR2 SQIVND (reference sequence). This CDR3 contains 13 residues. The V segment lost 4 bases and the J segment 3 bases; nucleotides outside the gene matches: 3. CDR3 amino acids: CASSTTSIYEQYF. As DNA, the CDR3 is TGTGCCAGTAGTACGACTAGCATCTACGAGCAGTACTTC.

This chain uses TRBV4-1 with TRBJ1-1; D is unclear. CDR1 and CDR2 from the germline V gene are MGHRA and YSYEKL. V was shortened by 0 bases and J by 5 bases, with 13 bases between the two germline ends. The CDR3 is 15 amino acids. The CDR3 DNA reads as TGCGCCAGCAGCCAAGATGGCGTTACGGGGACTGAAGCTTTCTTT. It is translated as CASSQDGVTGTEAFF.

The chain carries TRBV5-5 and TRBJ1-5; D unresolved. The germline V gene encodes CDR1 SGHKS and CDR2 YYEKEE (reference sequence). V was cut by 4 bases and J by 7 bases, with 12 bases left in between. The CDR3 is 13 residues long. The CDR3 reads CASSAGYGQPQHF. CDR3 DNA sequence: TGTGCCAGCAGCGCTGGGTATGGCCAGCCCCAGCATTTT.

Here the CDR3 reads CASRPSEPYEQYF. CDR3 DNA: TGTGCCAGCAGGCCTAGCGAACCTTACGAGCAGTACTTC. This chain links TRBV2 with TRBJ2-7; tentatively, D is TRBD2 (6 bases). This CDR3 spans 13 amino acids. The germline CDR1 and CDR2 sequences are SNHLY and FYNNEI. V was shortened by 6 bases and J by 4 bases, with 13 bases between the two germline ends.

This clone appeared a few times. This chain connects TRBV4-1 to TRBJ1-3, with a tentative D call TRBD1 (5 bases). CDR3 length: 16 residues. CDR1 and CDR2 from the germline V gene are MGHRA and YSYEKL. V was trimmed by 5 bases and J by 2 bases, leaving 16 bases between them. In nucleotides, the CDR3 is TGCGCCAGCAGCTTACAGACAGCCAACCCTGGAAACACCATATATTTT. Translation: CASSLQTANPGNTIYF.

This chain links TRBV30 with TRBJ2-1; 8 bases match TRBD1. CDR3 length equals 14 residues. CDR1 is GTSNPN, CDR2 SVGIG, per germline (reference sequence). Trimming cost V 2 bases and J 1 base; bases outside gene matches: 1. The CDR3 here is CAWSTGGSYNEQFF. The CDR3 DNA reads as TGTGCCTGGAGTACAGGGGGATCCTACAATGAGCAGTTCTTC.

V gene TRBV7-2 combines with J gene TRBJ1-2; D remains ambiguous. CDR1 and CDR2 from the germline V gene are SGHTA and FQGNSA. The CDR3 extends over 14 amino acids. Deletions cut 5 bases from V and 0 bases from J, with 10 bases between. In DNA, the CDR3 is TGTGCCAGCAGCACCCGGAGGTCTAACTATGGCTACACCTTC. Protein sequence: CASSTRRSNYGYTF. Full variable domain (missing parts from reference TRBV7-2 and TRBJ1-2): GAGVSQSPSNKVTEKGKDVELRCDPISGHTALYWYRQSLGQGLEFLIYFQGNSAPDKSGLPSDRFSAERTGGSVSTLTIQRTQQEDSAVYLCASSTRRSNYGYTFGSGTRLTVV.

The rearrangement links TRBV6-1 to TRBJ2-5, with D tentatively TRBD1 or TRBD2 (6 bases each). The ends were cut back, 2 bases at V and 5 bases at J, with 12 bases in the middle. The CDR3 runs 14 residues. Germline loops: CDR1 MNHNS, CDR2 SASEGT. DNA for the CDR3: TGTGCCAGCAGTGAAAGGGGGGAAGCGGAGACCCAGTACTTC. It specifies CASSERGEAETQYF.

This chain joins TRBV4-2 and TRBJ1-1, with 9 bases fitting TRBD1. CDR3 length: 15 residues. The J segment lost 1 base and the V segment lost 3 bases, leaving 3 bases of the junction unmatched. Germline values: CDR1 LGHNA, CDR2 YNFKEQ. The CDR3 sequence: CASSHDRGRNTEAFF. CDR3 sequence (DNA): TGTGCCAGCAGCCATGACAGGGGGAGGAACACTGAAGCTTTCTTT.

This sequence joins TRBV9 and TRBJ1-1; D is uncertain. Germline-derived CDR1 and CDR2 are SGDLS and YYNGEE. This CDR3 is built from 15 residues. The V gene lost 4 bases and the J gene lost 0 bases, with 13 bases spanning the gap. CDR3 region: CASSLRPALNTEAFF. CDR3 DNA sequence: TGTGCCAGCAGCCTGCGCCCAGCTTTGAACACTGAAGCTTTCTTT.

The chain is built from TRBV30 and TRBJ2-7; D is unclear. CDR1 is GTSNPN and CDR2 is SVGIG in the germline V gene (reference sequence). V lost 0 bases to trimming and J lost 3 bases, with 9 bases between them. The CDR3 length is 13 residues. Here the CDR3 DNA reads TGTGCCTGGAGTGTAGGGCGTCGCTACGAGCAGTACTTC. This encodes CAWSVGRRYEQYF. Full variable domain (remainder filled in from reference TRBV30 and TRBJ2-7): SQTIHQWPATLVQPVGSPLSLECTVEGTSNPNLYWYRQAAGRGLQLLFYSVGIGQISSEVPQNLSASRPQDRQFILSSKKLLLSDSGFYLCAWSVGRRYEQYFGPGTRLTVT.

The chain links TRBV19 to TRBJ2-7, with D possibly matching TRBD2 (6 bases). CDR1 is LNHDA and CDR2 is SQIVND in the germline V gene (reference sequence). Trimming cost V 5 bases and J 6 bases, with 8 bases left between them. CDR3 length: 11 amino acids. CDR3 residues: CASSVGGEQYF. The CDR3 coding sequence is TGTGCCAGTAGTGTGGGGGGCGAGCAGTACTTC.

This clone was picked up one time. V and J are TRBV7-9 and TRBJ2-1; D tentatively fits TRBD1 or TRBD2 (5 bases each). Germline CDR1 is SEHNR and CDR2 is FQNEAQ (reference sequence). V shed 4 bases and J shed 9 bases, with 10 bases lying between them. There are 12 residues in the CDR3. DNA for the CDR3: TGTGCCAGCAGCTCGGGACCCCTTGAGCAGTTCTTC. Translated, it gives CASSSGPLEQFF. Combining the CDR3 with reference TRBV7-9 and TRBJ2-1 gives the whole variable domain DTGVSQNPRHKITKRGQNVTFRCDPISEHNRLYWYRQTLGQGPEFLTYFQNEAQLEKSRLLSDRFSAERPKGSFSTLEIQRTEQGDSAMYLCASSSGPLEQFFGPGTRLTVL.

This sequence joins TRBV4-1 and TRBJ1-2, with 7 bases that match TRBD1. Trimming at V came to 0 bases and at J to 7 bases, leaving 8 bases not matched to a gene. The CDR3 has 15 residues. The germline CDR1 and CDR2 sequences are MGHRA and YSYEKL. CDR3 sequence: CASSQERGQGPGYTF. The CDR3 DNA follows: TGCGCCAGCAGCCAAGAGAGGGGGCAGGGGCCTGGCTACACCTTC.

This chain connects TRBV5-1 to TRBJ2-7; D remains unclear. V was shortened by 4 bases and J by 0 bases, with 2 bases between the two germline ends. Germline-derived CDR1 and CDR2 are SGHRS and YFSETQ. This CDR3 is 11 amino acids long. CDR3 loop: CASSTSYEQYF. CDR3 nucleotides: TGCGCCAGCAGCACCTCCTACGAGCAGTACTTC.

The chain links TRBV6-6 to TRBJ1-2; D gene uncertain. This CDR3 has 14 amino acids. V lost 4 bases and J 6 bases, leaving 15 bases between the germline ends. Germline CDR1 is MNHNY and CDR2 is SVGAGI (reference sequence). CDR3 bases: TGTGCCAGCAGTTTTACCGGGAGAGGCAATGGCTACACCTTC. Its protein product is CASSFTGRGNGYTF.